What follows are 31 T cell receptor beta chains derived from one specimen sequenced in a study of vaccination and CD4 T cells after COVID-19. CD4+ T cells that had been cultured provided DNA sequenced with the Oncomine TCR Beta short-read assay. MiXCR, run by TCRdb on the PCR reads, gives a single entry per CDR3 protein. Among roughly 15,000 distinct CDR3 sequences listed, over 45% were seen once. Specified treatment: roughly ten-day PBMC culture with coronavirus spike peptide pools or control peptides (ViraFEST assay). The antigens of these receptors remain unknown. Material for sequencing was CD4+ T cells from blood, cultured in vitro. These receptors all come from a human donor who had recovered from COVID-19.

In its sample, this clonotype was seen a few times. The chain recombines TRBV6-1 with TRBJ1-6; D gene uncertain. CDR1 MNHNS and CDR2 SASEGT come from the germline V gene. The ends were cut back, 1 base at V and 0 bases at J, with 4 bases in the middle. The CDR3 contains 15 residues. The CDR3 reads CASSEGSSYNSPLHF. The DNA for the CDR3 is TGTGCCAGCAGTGAAGGGAGCTCCTATAATTCACCCCTCCACTTT.

In DNA, the CDR3 is TGCGCCAGCAGCCCGGCTAGGGTCTATGGCTACACCTTC. Protein: CASSPARVYGYTF. V and J are TRBV5-1 and TRBJ1-2; D is uncertain. The germline V gene has CDR1 SGHRS and CDR2 YFSETQ. Trimming cost V 4 bases and J 4 bases, with 11 bases left between them. The CDR3 is made up of 13 amino acids.

V is TRBV7-8 and J is TRBJ1-5, with D possibly TRBD1 on 6 matching bases. This CDR3 region has 13 residues. V gave up 8 bases and J gave up 5 bases, with 13 bases separating them. Germline assignment: CDR1 SGHVS and CDR2 FQNEAQ. The CDR3 protein is CASQQGTYQPQHF. CDR3 DNA: TGTGCCAGCCAACAGGGAACCTATCAGCCCCAGCATTTT.

This clonotype showed up just a few times. The chain combines TRBV27 with TRBJ1-1; D might be TRBD1 (5 bases). This CDR3 has 13 residues. V shed 5 bases and J shed 0 bases, with 7 bases lying between them. CDR1 and CDR2 from the germline V gene are MNHEY and SMNVEV (reference sequence). This chain's CDR3 is CASSGGMNTEAFF. CDR3 DNA: TGTGCCAGCAGTGGGGGGATGAACACTGAAGCTTTCTTT.

This clonotype turned up a few times. The rearrangement links TRBV6-5 to TRBJ1-2, with D perhaps TRBD1 (6 bases). This CDR3 comprises 12 residues. Germline CDR1 is MNHEY and CDR2 is SVGAGI. V shed 2 bases and J shed 5 bases, with 6 bases lying between them. The chain's CDR3 is CASSYRGYGYTF. Written as DNA, the CDR3 is TGTGCCAGCAGTTACAGGGGGTATGGCTACACCTTC.

Written as DNA, the CDR3 is TGTGCCAGCTCACCACGCGGGACCCAAGAGACCCAGTACTTC. This sequence encodes CASSPRGTQETQYF. The genes are TRBV18 and TRBJ2-5, with D maybe TRBD2 (6 bases). The CDR3 runs 14 residues. The germline V gene encodes CDR1 KGHSH and CDR2 LQKENI. Trimming cost V 1 base and J 1 base, with 7 bases left between them.

The chain employs TRBV6-4 and TRBJ2-3, with 13 bases that match TRBD2. Germline V lookup: CDR1 MRHNA, CDR2 SNTAGT. V trimming: 2 bases; J trimming: 1 base; junction bases outside the gene matches: 0. This CDR3 has 16 amino acids. The CDR3 sequence is CASSDGTSGGTDTQYF. The CDR3 coding sequence is TGTGCCAGCAGTGACGGGACTAGCGGGGGCACAGATACGCAGTATTTT.

This chain links TRBV7-2 with TRBJ2-4; no firm D call. Trimming took off 2 bases at V and 12 bases at J, with 8 bases between the two ends. Germline-derived CDR1 and CDR2 are SGHTA and FQGNSA. This CDR3 has 11 residues. The chain's CDR3 is CASSLNSPQYF. The CDR3 nucleotides are TGTGCCAGCAGCTTAAATAGTCCTCAGTACTTC. Looking up the rest from reference TRBV7-2 and TRBJ2-4 gives the full variable domain: GAGVSQSPSNKVTEKGKDVELRCDPISGHTALYWYRQSLGQGLEFLIYFQGNSAPDKSGLPSDRFSAERTGGSVSTLTIQRTQQEDSAVYLCASSLNSPQYFGAGTRLSVL.

This clonotype has only a few counts. J is TRBJ1-2 and V is TRBV7-2; possibly TRBD1 for D (5 bases). The germline V and J ends were trimmed by 3 bases and 7 bases, with 21 bases remaining between them. Germline V CDR1 and CDR2: SGHTA, FQGNSA. The CDR3 length is 16 residues. The CDR3 nucleotides read TGTGCCAGCAGCTTGCCCGAAGGGGTTGTTGGATCTGGCTACACCTTC. Translated, it gives CASSLPEGVVGSGYTF.

About this clonotype: An end of the junction does not agree with germline; a read error may underlie this. The chain combines TRBV7-2 with TRBJ2-7, with no clear D. Germline CDR1 and CDR2: SGHTA and FQGNSA. The CDR3 covers 13 residues. The CDR3 region has the DNA TGCGCCAGCAGCCCTCTACTGGCCTACGAGCAGTACTTC. Protein product: CASSPLLAYEQYF. Complete variable domain (other parts from reference TRBV7-2 and TRBJ2-7): GAGVSQSPSNKVTEKGKDVELRCDPISGHTALYWYRQSLGQGLEFLIYFQGNSAPDKSGLPSDRFSAERTGGSVSTLTIQRTQQEDSAVYLCASSPLLAYEQYFGPGTRLTVT.

V gene TRBV7-8 combines with J gene TRBJ2-7; no clear D gene. The CDR3 extends over 15 amino acids. Germline CDR1 is SGHVS and CDR2 is FQNEAQ. The germline V and J ends were trimmed by 4 bases and 2 bases, with 15 bases remaining between them. CDR3 region: CASSYASDGAYEQYF. DNA of the CDR3: TGTGCCAGCAGCTACGCCTCCGATGGGGCCTACGAGCAGTACTTC.

The chain is built from TRBV7-8 and TRBJ1-1; tentative D call: TRBD1 (5 bases). Germline lookup yields CDR1 SGHVS and CDR2 FQNEAQ. V gave up 5 bases and J gave up 5 bases, with 15 bases separating them. The CDR3 loop spans 14 amino acids. The CDR3 sequence is CASSPGPEGTEAFF. Written as DNA, the CDR3 is TGTGCCAGCAGCCCGGGTCCGGAGGGGACTGAAGCTTTCTTT. Looking up the rest from reference TRBV7-8 and TRBJ1-1 gives the full variable domain: GAGVSQSPRYKVAKRGQDVALRCDPISGHVSLFWYQQALGQGPEFLTYFQNEAQLDKSGLPSDRFFAERPEGSVSTLKIQRTQQEDSAVYLCASSPGPEGTEAFFGQGTRLTVV.

V usage is TRBV6-2 or TRBV6-3 and J usage is TRBJ1-2, with D perhaps matching TRBD1 (5 bases). This CDR3 has 13 residues. V shed 4 bases and J shed 4 bases, with 10 bases lying between them. CDR1 is MNHEY, CDR2 SVGEGT, per germline. Here the CDR3 DNA reads TGTGCCAGCAGTTTGACCGGGGGCTATGGCTACACCTTC. Its translation: CASSLTGGYGYTF.

The rearrangement uses TRBV7-2 and TRBJ2-5, with 8 bases lining up with TRBD1. The ends lost 7 bases at V and 5 bases at J; junction bases unmatched: 12. Germline loops: CDR1 SGHTA, CDR2 FQGNSA. This CDR3 spans 15 amino acids. The CDR3 loop reads CASNQPDRGRETQYF. The CDR3 coding sequence is TGTGCCAGCAACCAACCCGACAGGGGACGGGAGACCCAGTACTTC.

The V call is TRBV27, the J call TRBJ1-5, with 8 bases matching TRBD1. CDR3 size: 14 residues. Trimming cost V 5 bases and J 7 bases; bases outside gene matches: 7. CDR1 is MNHEY, CDR2 SMNVEV, per germline (reference sequence). The CDR3: CASSNRGGGQPQHF. Here the CDR3 DNA reads TGTGCCAGCAGTAACAGGGGGGGGGGGCAGCCCCAGCATTTT.

This clonotype has more than one count but fewer than ten. This rearrangement joins TRBV28 to TRBJ1-1; 7 bases align to TRBD1. This CDR3 has 14 residues. Germline CDR1 and CDR2: MDHEN and SYDVKM. The ends lost 8 bases at V and 6 bases at J; junction bases unmatched: 12. CDR3 sequence reads: CASVAGQSWAEAFF. CDR3 bases: TGTGCCAGCGTTGCGGGACAGTCGTGGGCTGAAGCTTTCTTT.

This clonotype was counted only a few times. The chain is built from TRBV7-9 and TRBJ1-2, with unresolved D. CDR3 length equals 15 residues. Germline CDR1 SEHNR, CDR2 FQNEAQ (reference sequence). V was cut by 1 base and J by 0 bases, with 9 bases left in between. CDR3 residues: CASSLVSGANYGYTF. The CDR3 DNA is TGTGCCAGCAGCTTAGTATCGGGAGCTAACTATGGCTACACCTTC.

The chain uses TRBV20-1 and TRBJ2-3, with D possibly being TRBD2 (5 bases). The CDR3 is made up of 12 amino acids. V dropped 5 bases and J dropped 3 bases, with 9 bases sitting between them. Germline CDR1 and CDR2: DFQATT and SNEGSKA (reference sequence). The DNA of the CDR3 is TGCAGTGCTCATGGGGAGACAGATACGCAGTATTTT. Translation: CSAHGETDTQYF.

The rearrangement links TRBV6-2 or TRBV6-3 to TRBJ2-7; TRBD2 agrees at 13 bases. The CDR3 runs 16 residues. V was pared by 2 bases and J by 4 bases, with 5 bases of the junction left unmatched. CDR1 and CDR2 (germline): MNHEY, SVGEGT. The CDR3 nucleotides read TGTGCCAGCAGTTACGGGGGACTAGCGGGAATTTACGAGCAGTACTTC. It specifies CASSYGGLAGIYEQYF.

The chain has TRBV11-2 and TRBJ2-7, with D possibly being TRBD1 (6 bases). From germline, CDR1 is SGHAT and CDR2 FQNNGV. The CDR3 runs to 14 residues. V was trimmed by 5 bases and J by 2 bases, leaving 13 bases between them. The CDR3 region has the DNA TGTGCCAGCAGCCTTCAAGGGGGTCCCTACGAGCAGTACTTC. This encodes CASSLQGGPYEQYF.

The V and J genes are TRBV12-3 or TRBV12-4 and TRBJ2-7; D unresolved. This CDR3 has 12 amino acids. Trimming stripped 6 bases from V and 4 bases from J, with 10 bases between. CDR3 protein: CASSTDGYEQYF. CDR3 DNA sequence: TGTGCCAGCAGCACGGACGGGTACGAGCAGTACTTC.

This clonotype has a handful of counts. The V and J genes are TRBV20-1 and TRBJ2-3; D unresolved. V lost 5 bases to trimming and J lost 7 bases, with 19 bases between them. Germline V CDR1 and CDR2: DFQATT, SNEGSKA (reference sequence). The CDR3 extends over 14 amino acids. The CDR3: CSAPDSSGKYTQYF. The CDR3 region has the DNA TGCAGTGCTCCTGACTCGTCTGGGAAATATACGCAGTATTTT.

The rearrangement uses TRBV6-1 and TRBJ2-7; either TRBD1 or TRBD2 may fit D (6 bases each). V shed 2 bases and J shed 3 bases, with 8 bases lying between them. The CDR3 extends over 13 amino acids. Germline CDR1 and CDR2: MNHNS and SASEGT. This chain's CDR3 is CASSERGRYEQYF. The DNA for the CDR3 is TGTGCCAGCAGTGAACGGGGGCGCTACGAGCAGTACTTC.

The chain has TRBV6-2 or TRBV6-3 and TRBJ1-1; unclear D gene. CDR1 is MNHEY, CDR2 SVGEGT, per germline. Trimming took 0 bases from V and 10 from J, leaving 15 bases between them. The CDR3 has 14 residues. CDR3 bases: TGTGCCAGCAGTTACTCGCCTCCGGGAATAGGAGCTTTCTTT. This translates into CASSYSPPGIGAFF.

The chain combines TRBV4-3 with TRBJ1-3; D gene uncertain. In germline, CDR1 is LGHNA, CDR2 YSLEER. V was trimmed by 1 base and J by 2 bases, leaving 3 bases between them. This CDR3 contains 13 residues. The CDR3 loop reads CASSQVPGNTIYF. CDR3 nucleotide sequence: TGCGCCAGCAGCCAAGTTCCTGGAAACACCATATATTTT.

This clonotype was seen only once. The chain couples TRBV20-1 to TRBJ1-5; D is unclear. V dropped 3 bases and J dropped 4 bases, with 10 bases sitting between them. The CDR3 sequence is 13 residues long. Germline CDR1 and CDR2: DFQATT and SNEGSKA (reference sequence). For the CDR3, the DNA is TGCAGTGCTAGCGACACAGCGAATCAGCCCCAGCATTTT. Residues: CSASDTANQPQHF.

The table lists this clonotype with a few counts. J is TRBJ1-5 and V is TRBV6-2 or TRBV6-3; the D is unclear. Germline CDR1 and CDR2: MNHEY and SVGEGT. The CDR3 spans 15 residues. V gave up 2 bases and J gave up 0 bases, with 8 bases separating them. For the CDR3, the DNA is TGTGCCAGCAGTTACCGCAGAAATAGCAATCAGCCCCAGCATTTT. This encodes CASSYRRNSNQPQHF.

This rearrangement joins TRBV12-3 or TRBV12-4 to TRBJ2-7, with TRBD2 matching over 7 bases. The closer fit of TRBJ2-5 to the DNA end suggests the J call may be wrong. There are 16 residues in the CDR3. CDR3 bases: TGTGCCAGCAGTTTAGGGGTGGGAGGGCCACGGGAGACCCAGTACTTC. It encodes CASSLGVGGPRETQYF.

This clonotype was seen more than once but under ten times. The rearrangement joins TRBV20-1 to TRBJ2-2, with D uncertain. The CDR3 covers 13 residues. V gave up 5 bases and J gave up 3 bases, with 10 bases separating them. CDR1 is DFQATT and CDR2 is SNEGSKA in the germline V gene (reference sequence). The CDR3 loop is CSAPDLDTGELFF. The CDR3 DNA reads TGCAGTGCTCCCGATCTAGACACCGGGGAGCTGTTTTTT.

The chain couples TRBV11-3 to TRBJ2-7; 9 bases map to TRBD1. This CDR3 contains 16 residues. Trimming removed 1 base from V and 2 bases from J; junction bases left unmatched: 6. CDR1 SGHNT and CDR2 YENEEA come from the germline V gene. CDR3 nucleotide sequence: TGTGCCAGCAGCTTAGGTCGGGGGACAGGGACCTACGAGCAGTACTTC. Residues: CASSLGRGTGTYEQYF.

This chain uses TRBV19 with TRBJ1-5, with TRBD1 matching 9 bases. V dropped 2 bases and J dropped 0; count of bases not matched to a gene: 20. The CDR3 consists of 22 residues. Germline V gene lookup returns CDR1 LNHDA and CDR2 SQIVND (reference sequence). The CDR3 region has the DNA TGTGCCAGTAGTATAACACCACAGGGGGCTCTTCTAAATACCCGTAGCAATCAGCCCCAGCATTTT. Its translation: CASSITPQGALLNTRSNQPQHF. Based on the CDR3 plus reference TRBV19 and TRBJ1-5, the full variable domain is DGGITQSPKYLFRKEGQNVTLSCEQNLNHDAMYWYRQDPGQGLRLIYYSQIVNDFQKGDIAEGYSVSREKKESFPLTVTSAQKNPTAFYLCASSITPQGALLNTRSNQPQHFGDGTRLSIL.